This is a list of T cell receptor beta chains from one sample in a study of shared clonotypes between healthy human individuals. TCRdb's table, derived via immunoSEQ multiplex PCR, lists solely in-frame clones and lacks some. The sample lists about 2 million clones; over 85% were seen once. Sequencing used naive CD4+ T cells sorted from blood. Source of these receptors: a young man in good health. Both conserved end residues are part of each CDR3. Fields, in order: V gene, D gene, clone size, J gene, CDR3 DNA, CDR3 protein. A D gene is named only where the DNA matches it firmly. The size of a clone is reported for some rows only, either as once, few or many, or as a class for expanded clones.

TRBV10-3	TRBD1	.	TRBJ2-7	TGTGCCATCAGCCTGGACAGGGACGAGCAGTACTTC	CAISLDRDEQYF
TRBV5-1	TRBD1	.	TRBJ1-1	TGCGCCAGCAGCTTGGGACAGGGGCCCACAGCTGAAGCTTTCTTT	CASSLGQGPTAEAFF
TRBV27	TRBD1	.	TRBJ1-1	TGTGCCAGCAGCCCTAAGGGGGCGTGGGCCCCAACGAACGCTGAAGCTTTCTTT	CASSPKGAWAPTNAEAFF
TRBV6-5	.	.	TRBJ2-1	TGTGCCAGTGGCGGAGACCAGTACCCCGTTGAGCAGTTCTTC	CASGGDQYPVEQFF
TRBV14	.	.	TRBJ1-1	TGTGCCAGCAGCCAAGTTTTCAGCGGCACTGAAGCTTTCTTT	CASSQVFSGTEAFF
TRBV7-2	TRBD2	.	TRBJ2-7	TGTGCCAGCAGCTTAGAATACAGGACTAGCGGGCCGAACTACGAGCAGTACTTC	CASSLEYRTSGPNYEQYF
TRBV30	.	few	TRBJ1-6	TGTGCCTCCCGGCAAGGGAAATTAAGCTCCTATAATTCACCCCTCCACTTT	CASRQGKLSSYNSPLHF
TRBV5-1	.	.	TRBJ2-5	TGCGCCAGCAGCTCCCGGGCCGTAACGGAGACCCAGTACTTC	CASSSRAVTETQYF
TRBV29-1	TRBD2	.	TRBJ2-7	TGCAGCGGGGGGACTAGCGGATACGAGCAGTACTTC	CSGGTSGYEQYF
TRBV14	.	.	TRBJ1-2	TGTGCCAGCAGCCAAAGGACGGGGTGGAACTATGGCTACACCTTC	CASSQRTGWNYGYTF
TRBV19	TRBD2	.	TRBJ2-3	TGTGCCAGTAGTATTGGGACTAGCGGGGATGGCACAGATACGCAGTATTTT	CASSIGTSGDGTDTQYF
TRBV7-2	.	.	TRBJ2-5	TGTGCCAGCAGCTCGCGGGGGGACAGTTCCGAGACCCAGTACTTC	CASSSRGDSSETQYF
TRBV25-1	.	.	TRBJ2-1	TGTGCCAGCAGTGGAGCTTCCGGGACATCCAGCGAGCAGTTCTTC	CASSGASGTSSEQFF
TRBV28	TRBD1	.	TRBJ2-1	TGTGCCAGCAGTTCGCAAGGACAGGGTGTGCAGGAGCAGTTCTTC	CASSSQGQGVQEQFF
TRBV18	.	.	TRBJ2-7	TGTGCCAGCTCACCGGCTAGCATTTCCTACGAGCAGTACTTC	CASSPASISYEQYF
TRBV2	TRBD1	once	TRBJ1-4	TGTGCCAGCGGTCCGGGACAGGGTAGTGAAAAACTGTTTTTT	CASGPGQGSEKLFF
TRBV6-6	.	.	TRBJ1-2	TGTGCCAGCAGCTATCGGGCCAACTATGGCTACACCTTC	CASSYRANYGYTF
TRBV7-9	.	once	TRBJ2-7	TGTGCCAGCAGCGCCTGGGGCCGATGGCCTGACGAGCAGTACTTC	CASSAWGRWPDEQYF
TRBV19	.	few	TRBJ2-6	TGTGCCAGTAGTCGAGGGAGCTCTGGGGCCAACGTCCTGACTTTC	CASSRGSSGANVLTF
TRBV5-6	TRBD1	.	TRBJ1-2	TGTGCCAGCAGCTTACGGACAGGCCCTCTCTATGGCTACACCTTC	CASSLRTGPLYGYTF
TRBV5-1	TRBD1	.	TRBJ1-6	TGCGCCAGCAGCTTGGCCGGGACAGAGAATTCACCCCTCCACTTT	CASSLAGTENSPLHF
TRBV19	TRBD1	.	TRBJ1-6	TGTGCCAGTAGTATGGGGGACAGGGATAATTCACCCCTCCACTTT	CASSMGDRDNSPLHF
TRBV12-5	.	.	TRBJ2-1	TGTGCTAGTGGCTTTGCGAGGTTGGATGAGCAGTTCTTC	CASGFARLDEQFF
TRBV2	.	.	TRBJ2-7	TGTGCCAGCACTCCCGGGAGCTTCGCCTACGAGCAGTACTTC	CASTPGSFAYEQYF
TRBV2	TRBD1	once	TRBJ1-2	TGTGCCAGCACCCTGGACAGGGTAGGTGGCTACACCTTC	CASTLDRVGGYTF
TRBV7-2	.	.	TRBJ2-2	TGTGCCAGCAGCTTAGCAGGAAGCGGGGAGCTGTTTTTT	CASSLAGSGELFF
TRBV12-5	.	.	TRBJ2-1	TGTGCTAGTGGTTTGTATTCCTACAATGAGCAGTTCTTC	CASGLYSYNEQFF
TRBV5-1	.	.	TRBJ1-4	TGCGCCAGCGCCCAGGATGGGTCTTCAACTAATGAAAAACTGTTTTTT	CASAQDGSSTNEKLFF
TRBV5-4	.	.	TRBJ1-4	TGTGCCAGCAGCTCGGACACTTTTAATGAAAAACTGTTTTTT	CASSSDTFNEKLFF
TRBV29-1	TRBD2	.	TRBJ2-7	TGCAGCGGCTTGTCGGCGGGAGGGGCGCGCGAGCAGTACTTC	CSGLSAGGAREQYF
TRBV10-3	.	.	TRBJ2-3	TGTGCCATCAGTGAAGGTTGGGCGGACACAGATACGCAGTATTTT	CAISEGWADTDTQYF
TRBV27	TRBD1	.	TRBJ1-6	TGTGCCAGCAGTTTCTCAAATCCCCGGACAGGGAATTCACCCCTCCACTTT	CASSFSNPRTGNSPLHF
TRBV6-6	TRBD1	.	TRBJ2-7	TGTGCCAGCAGGGACAGGGTCTCCTACGAGCAGTACTTC	CASRDRVSYEQYF
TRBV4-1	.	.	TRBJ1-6	TGCGCCAGCAGCCGGGCCCTAACAACGACAACGAGCTCCTATAATTCACCCCTCCACTTT	CASSRALTTTTSSYNSPLHF
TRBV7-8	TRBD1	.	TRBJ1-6	TGTGCCAGCAGCAGGGGACAGCCGAATTCACCCCTCCACTTT	CASSRGQPNSPLHF
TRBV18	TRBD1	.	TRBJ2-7	TGTGCCAGCTCACCCGGACAGGGGGCTTACGAGCAGTACTTC	CASSPGQGAYEQYF
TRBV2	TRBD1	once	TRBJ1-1	TGTGCCAGCAGTGAGGAGTCAGGGGGTGAAGCTTTCTTT	CASSEESGGEAFF
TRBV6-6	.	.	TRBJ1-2	TGTGCCAGCAGCCTCCGCGAGGGGGGCGGAAACTATGGCTACACCTTC	CASSLREGGGNYGYTF
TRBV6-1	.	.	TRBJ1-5	TGTGCCAGCAGTGAAGCATCCAGGGTTCAGCCCCAGCATTTT	CASSEASRVQPQHF
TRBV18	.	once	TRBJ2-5	TGTGCCAGCTCACCACCCCAACTCCAAGAGACCCAGTACTTC	CASSPPQLQETQYF
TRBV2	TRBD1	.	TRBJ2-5	TGTGCCAGCAGTCCGACAGGGCTAGAGACCCAGTACTTC	CASSPTGLETQYF
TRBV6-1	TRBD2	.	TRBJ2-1	TGTGCCAGCAGTGAAGGGGTAGCGGGGGTTTACAATGAGCAGTTCTTC	CASSEGVAGVYNEQFF
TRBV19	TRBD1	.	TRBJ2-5	TGTGCCAGTAGGGAACGAGACAGGGGAGGAGAGACCCAGTACTTC	CASRERDRGGETQYF
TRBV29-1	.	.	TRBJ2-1	TGCAGCGTTGAAACCCCCCCGGCTCACAATGAGCAGTTCTTC	CSVETPPAHNEQFF
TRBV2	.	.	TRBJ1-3	TGTGCCAGCAGTGTAGGGGGGAACACCATATATTTT	CASSVGGNTIYF
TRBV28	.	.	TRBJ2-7	TGTGCCAGCACTCTTAGGGGGACCCACTACGAGCAGTACTTC	CASTLRGTHYEQYF
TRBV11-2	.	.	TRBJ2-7	TGTGCCAGCAGCTTAGGGGCAGGGGCCTCCTACGAGCAGTACTTC	CASSLGAGASYEQYF
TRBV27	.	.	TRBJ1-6	TGTGCCAGCAGTCTAGGGGTACGTAGCTCCTATAATTCACCCCTCCACTTT	CASSLGVRSSYNSPLHF
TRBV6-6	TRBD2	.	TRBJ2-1	TGTGCCAGCACCCTAAGGGGGACTAGCGGGGGCAATGAGCAGTTCTTC	CASTLRGTSGGNEQFF
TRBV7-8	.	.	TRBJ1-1	TGTGCCAGCAGCTCTAATCCGGGAAACACTGAAGCTTTCTTT	CASSSNPGNTEAFF
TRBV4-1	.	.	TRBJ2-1	TGCGCCAGCAGCCACCGCACCCGCCGAAAAGCGGAGTACAATGAGCAGTTCTTC	CASSHRTRRKAEYNEQFF
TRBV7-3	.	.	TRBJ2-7	TGTGCCAGCAGCTTAGGGCCCTCAGATCTCTACGAGCAGTACTTC	CASSLGPSDLYEQYF
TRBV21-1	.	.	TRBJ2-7	TGTGCCAGCAGCGGACAGGGTTACGAGCAGTACTTC	CASSGQGYEQYF
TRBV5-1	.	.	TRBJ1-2	TGCGCCAGCAGCCGAGTGGGGTCTGACTATGGCTACACCTTC	CASSRVGSDYGYTF